These T cell receptor beta chains were read from a single sample in a study of cytomegalovirus exposure and HLA in healthy donors. Only in-frame clones appear in the TCRdb table, and some are missing; sequencing was by immunoSEQ multiplex PCR. Among around 160,000 clones, about 70% were seen once, and the ten largest hold around 4%. Sequenced: PBMCs. The origin of the receptors is a young woman in good health and CMV-seropositive. Both conserved end residues are part of each CDR3. A D gene is named only where the DNA matches it firmly. For some rows the clone size is stated as once, few or many, or as a class when expanded; others skip it.

d_gene	v_gene	abundance	j_gene	CDR3nt	CDR3aa
TRBD2	TRBV4-2	NA	TRBJ2-3	TGTGCCAGCAGCCAAGATTCGCGGGAGTATTCAGATACGCAGTATTTT	CASSQDSREYSDTQYF
NA	TRBV15	NA	TRBJ1-2	TGTGCCACCAGCATGAGACAGTCCTATGGCTACACCTTC	CATSMRQSYGYTF
NA	TRBV4-1	few	TRBJ2-7	TGCGCCAGCAGCCAATCTTTCGGCTACGAGCAGTACTTC	CASSQSFGYEQYF
TRBD1	TRBV6-1	NA	TRBJ2-5	TGTGCCAGCAGAGGACAGGGGAAGGATCGTGGGACCCAGTACTTC	CASRGQGKDRGTQYF
NA	TRBV11-2	NA	TRBJ2-4	TGTGCCAGCAGCGGTGAATCGGGGGACATTCAGTACTTC	CASSGESGDIQYF
TRBD1	TRBV30	NA	TRBJ1-5	TGTGCCTGGCGACAGGGGAGCAATCAGCCCCAGCATTTT	CAWRQGSNQPQHF
NA	TRBV7-9	NA	TRBJ1-4	TGTGCCAGCAGCTTAGAACCACAAGAAAAACTGTTTTTT	CASSLEPQEKLFF
TRBD2	TRBV6-5	NA	TRBJ2-3	TGTGCCAGCAGTTACTCTGGGACTAGCGGCACAGATACGCAGTATTTT	CASSYSGTSGTDTQYF
NA	TRBV7-9	NA	TRBJ1-2	TGTGCCAGCAGCTTAGACGCCCCAGGGGTAGGTGGCTACACCTTC	CASSLDAPGVGGYTF
TRBD2	TRBV30	NA	TRBJ2-3	TGTGCCTGGAGTCGTTCCCGGACTAGCGGGGTCACAGATACGCAGTATTTT	CAWSRSRTSGVTDTQYF
TRBD2	TRBV19	NA	TRBJ2-7	TGTGCCAGTAGTATACGGGGGGGCTCCGGCGAGCAGTACTTC	CASSIRGGSGEQYF
TRBD1	TRBV6-5	NA	TRBJ1-1	TGTGCCAGCAGTTACTCGTGGACAGGTTCGAACACTGAAGCTTTCTTT	CASSYSWTGSNTEAFF
NA	TRBV28	NA	TRBJ2-1	TGTGCCAGCAGTCTGTGGCTTGGCTATGAGCAGTTCTTC	CASSLWLGYEQFF
NA	TRBV29-1	NA	TRBJ2-1	TGCAGCGGGGAAACAGGGTACAATGAGCAGTTCTTC	CSGETGYNEQFF
NA	TRBV4-1	NA	TRBJ1-5	TGCGCCAGCAGCCAAGATTATGGCGGCCTTAGCAATCAGCCCCAGCATTTT	CASSQDYGGLSNQPQHF
NA	TRBV30	NA	TRBJ1-2	TGTGCCTGGAGTACAGGGTCGGGCGGCTACACCTTC	CAWSTGSGGYTF
TRBD1	TRBV29-1	NA	TRBJ1-2	TGCAGCGTTGCCCAGGGGGCTTTAGACTATGGCTACACCTTC	CSVAQGALDYGYTF
TRBD1	TRBV11-2	few	TRBJ2-3	TGTGCCAGCAGCTTCGGACGGACAGGGTATTGGACAGATACGCAGTATTTT	CASSFGRTGYWTDTQYF
TRBD1	TRBV27	NA	TRBJ1-5	TGTGCCAGCAGTCCGGAGACAGGGTTTAGGAATCAGCCCCAGCATTTT	CASSPETGFRNQPQHF
TRBD1	TRBV4-3	NA	TRBJ1-1	TGCGCCAGCAGCCACTCCGAAGGACAGGGATGGGGCACTGAAGCTTTCTTT	CASSHSEGQGWGTEAFF
NA	TRBV28	NA	TRBJ1-2	TGTGCCAGCAGACTAACTGCCGTTGCCAACTATGGCTACACCTTC	CASRLTAVANYGYTF
TRBD1	TRBV5-4	NA	TRBJ2-7	TGTGCCAGCAGCACCGGGACAGCCTACGAGCAGTACTTC	CASSTGTAYEQYF
NA	TRBV28	NA	TRBJ1-1	TGTGCCAGCAGCCGCTACAGGGTACGGAGTGAAGCTTTCTTT	CASSRYRVRSEAFF
NA	TRBV6-6	few	TRBJ2-7	TGTGCCAGCAGGCCTAGCGAAGGTTACGAGCAGTACTTC	CASRPSEGYEQYF
TRBD2	TRBV29-1	NA	TRBJ2-1	TGCAGCGTCGAAGGACTAGCGGAGCGTGGTAACAATGAGCAGTTCTTC	CSVEGLAERGNNEQFF
TRBD1	TRBV4-1	NA	TRBJ2-1	TGCGCCAGCAGCCAAGTGATTTCCCGGGGACAGGGGTACAATGAGCAGTTCTTC	CASSQVISRGQGYNEQFF
NA	TRBV7-9	NA	TRBJ2-3	TGTGCCAGCAGCCCACAATCAGCAGATACGCAGTATTTT	CASSPQSADTQYF
NA	TRBV18	NA	TRBJ2-1	TGTGCCAGCTCACCACCCGGGGACAATGAGCAGTTCTTC	CASSPPGDNEQFF
TRBD1	TRBV18	NA	TRBJ2-1	TGTGCCAGCTCACGGGGGACAGGGACGGGCAGCAATGAGCAGTTCTTC	CASSRGTGTGSNEQFF